The 22 T cell receptor beta chains below come from one sample, sequenced in a study of vaccination and CD4 T cells after COVID-19. The Oncomine TCR Beta short-read assay sequenced DNA from cultured CD4+ T cells. TCRdb re-analysed the PCR reads in MiXCR, keeping a single row per CDR3 protein. The sample shows under 20,000 distinct CDR3 sequences, about 45% of them seen only once. The time point denotes: late sampling 161 to 241 days after vaccination in a few convalescent patients. Treatment given: roughly ten-day PBMC culture with coronavirus spike peptide pools or control peptides (ViraFEST assay). Their recognized antigens are unknown. Sample: CD4+ T cells from blood, cultured in vitro, taken about 7 months after SARS-CoV-2 vaccination. All receptors derive from a human donor who had recovered from COVID-19.

This clonotype was seen a single time. The chain is built from TRBV7-8 and TRBJ1-5; TRBD1 matches 9 bases. CDR3 length equals 15 residues. The germline gives CDR1 SGHVS, CDR2 FQNEAQ. Trimming removed 5 bases from V and 1 base from J; junction bases left unmatched: 3. CDR3: CASSGDRASNQPQHF. CDR3 nucleotide sequence: TGTGCCAGCAGCGGGGACAGGGCAAGCAATCAGCCCCAGCATTTT.

The chain is built from TRBV6-5 and TRBJ2-5; 11 bases are a match to TRBD2. Germline V gene lookup returns CDR1 MNHEY and CDR2 SVGAGI. V gave up 0 bases and J gave up 8 bases; unmatched junction bases: 5. The CDR3 length is 15 residues. CDR3 in DNA: TGTGCCAGCAGTTACTCGAAACTAGCGGGGGCTACCCAGTACTTC. Its translation: CASSYSKLAGATQYF.

This chain uses TRBV20-1 with TRBJ2-7; D possibly corresponds to TRBD2 (6 bases). The germline V gene has CDR1 DFQATT and CDR2 SNEGSKA (reference sequence). V dropped 0 bases and J dropped 6 bases, with 15 bases sitting between them. The CDR3 runs to 14 residues. The CDR3 sequence: CSARDRTGASEQYF. CDR3 nucleotides: TGCAGTGCTAGAGATCGCACGGGAGCCTCCGAGCAGTACTTC.

The chain uses TRBV11-2 and TRBJ2-7; TRBD2 is a possible D gene (6 bases). CDR1 is SGHAT and CDR2 is FQNNGV in the germline V gene. The CDR3 is 14 residues long. V was trimmed by 5 bases and J by 1 base, leaving 12 bases between them. The CDR3 spells CASSPGGDSYEQYF. The CDR3 coding sequence is TGTGCCAGCAGCCCCGGCGGGGATTCCTACGAGCAGTACTTC.

The genes are TRBV7-3 and TRBJ2-3, with D maybe TRBD2 (5 bases). Trimming took off 1 base at V and 1 base at J, with 9 bases between the two ends. The CDR3 contains 15 residues. Germline loops: CDR1 SGHTA, CDR2 FQGTGA. DNA for the CDR3: TGTGCCAGCAGCTTAAGAGGTAGCGGCACAGATACGCAGTATTTT. This gives the protein CASSLRGSGTDTQYF.

This clonotype was observed a handful of times. This chain connects TRBV7-8 to TRBJ2-1; D is perhaps TRBD1 or TRBD2 (5 bases each). There are 13 residues in the CDR3. Trimming shortened V by 2 bases and J by 8 bases, and 10 bases separated the two germline ends. The germline V gene has CDR1 SGHVS and CDR2 FQNEAQ. The CDR3 bases are TGTGCCAGCAGCTTACTAGCAGGGCATGAGCAGTTCTTC. Residues: CASSLLAGHEQFF.

This chain joins TRBV6-1 and TRBJ2-1, with 7 nucleotides matching TRBD2. CDR3 size: 16 residues. Germline lookup yields CDR1 MNHNS and CDR2 SASEGT. V dropped 0 bases and J dropped 1; count of bases not matched to a gene: 3. CDR3 DNA sequence: TGTGCCAGCAGTGAAGCTGAGGGAGGGTCCTACAATGAGCAGTTCTTC. Translating gives CASSEAEGGSYNEQFF.

This rearrangement joins TRBV19 to TRBJ1-1; 7 nucleotides align to TRBD1. After removal of 5 bases from V and 3 bases from J, the junction contained 9 bases not matched to a gene. Germline CDR1 reads LNHDA; CDR2 reads SQIVND (reference sequence). The CDR3 consists of 15 residues. CDR3 sequence reads: CASSAATGRHTEAFF. The CDR3 DNA sequence: TGTGCCAGTAGTGCAGCGACAGGGCGGCACACTGAAGCTTTCTTT.

The chain links TRBV2 to TRBJ2-2; 7 bases line up with TRBD1. The CDR3 runs to 15 residues. V shed 5 bases and J 0 bases; nucleotides not matched to a gene: 3. The germline CDR1 and CDR2 sequences are SNHLY and FYNNEI. The CDR3 nucleotides read TGTGCCAGCAGTCGGACAGGCGCGAACACCGGGGAGCTGTTTTTT. Its protein product is CASSRTGANTGELFF.

This chain joins TRBV19 and TRBJ1-2, with 7 nucleotides matching TRBD1. The CDR3 has 15 residues. V was pared by 3 bases and J by 4 bases, with 8 bases of the junction left unmatched. Germline V CDR1 and CDR2: LNHDA, SQIVND (reference sequence). CDR3 region: CASSIEGGESYGYTF. DNA for the CDR3: TGTGCCAGTAGTATTGAAGGGGGCGAGAGCTATGGCTACACCTTC.

This clonotype was seen only once. The V gene is TRBV20-1, the J gene TRBJ2-7; 13 nucleotides agree with TRBD2. The CDR3 sequence is 14 residues long. The germline V gene encodes CDR1 DFQATT and CDR2 SNEGSKA (reference sequence). V was clipped by 3 bases and J by 7 bases; unmatched bases: 6. The CDR3 spells CSARTSGRNGEQYF. CDR3 DNA: TGCAGTGCTAGGACTAGCGGGAGGAACGGTGAGCAGTACTTC.

This chain joins TRBV20-1 and TRBJ1-2; 7 bases fit TRBD1. Germline V CDR1 and CDR2: DFQATT, SNEGSKA (reference sequence). This CDR3 region has 14 residues. V lost 2 bases, J lost 9 bases, and 12 bases stayed unmatched. DNA of the CDR3: TGCAGTGCTAGATTAAGCCAGGGGGAATTTAGCTACACCTTC. This encodes CSARLSQGEFSYTF.

V gene TRBV7-8 combines with J gene TRBJ2-1, with TRBD2 identical over 7 bases. The CDR3 sequence is 16 residues long. After removal of 2 bases from V and 3 bases from J, the junction contained 7 bases not matched to a gene. The germline V gene encodes CDR1 SGHVS and CDR2 FQNEAQ. CDR3: CASSLWPRGVYNEQFF. The DNA of the CDR3 is TGTGCCAGCAGCTTATGGCCTCGGGGGGTCTACAATGAGCAGTTCTTC.

The DNA of the CDR3 is TGCAGTGCTAGAAAGGACAGGGTTATCTATGGCTACACCTTC. Protein: CSARKDRVIYGYTF. V usage is TRBV20-1 and J usage is TRBJ1-2; 8 bases map to TRBD1. This CDR3 has 14 residues. CDR1 is DFQATT, CDR2 SNEGSKA, per germline (reference sequence). The trim removed 2 bases at V and 4 bases at J, leaving 6 bases unmatched.

This rearrangement joins TRBV6-1 to TRBJ1-6; 10 nucleotides align to TRBD1. Trimming at V came to 10 bases and at J to 4 bases, leaving 7 bases not matched to a gene. The CDR3 runs to 15 residues. CDR1 is MNHNS and CDR2 is SASEGT in the germline V gene. The CDR3 DNA follows: TGTGCCACCGACAGGGGGCTATATTATAATTCACCCCTCCACTTT. This codes for CATDRGLYYNSPLHF.

This sequence joins TRBV7-9 and TRBJ2-3; D gene unclear. There are 14 residues in the CDR3. V was trimmed by 7 bases and J by 5 bases, leaving 16 bases between them. The germline V gene encodes CDR1 SEHNR and CDR2 FQNEAQ (reference sequence). The CDR3 is CASKFSQPQDTQYF. In DNA, the CDR3 is TGTGCCAGCAAATTTTCCCAGCCGCAAGATACGCAGTATTTT. Variable domain in full (rest from reference TRBV7-9 and TRBJ2-3): DTGVSQNPRHKITKRGQNVTFRCDPISEHNRLYWYRQTLGQGPEFLTYFQNEAQLEKSRLLSDRFSAERPKGSFSTLEIQRTEQGDSAMYLCASKFSQPQDTQYFGPGTRLTVL.

This clonotype was found a few times. The rearrangement links TRBV6-5 to TRBJ2-5, with D possibly matching TRBD2 (5 bases). Germline CDR1 is MNHEY and CDR2 is SVGAGI. V lost 4 bases to trimming and J lost 4 bases, with 7 bases between them. This CDR3 contains 12 residues. The CDR3 region is CASSSAGETQYF. Written as DNA, the CDR3 is TGTGCCAGCAGTTCCGCGGGAGAGACCCAGTACTTC.

This clonotype was seen more than once but under ten times. J is TRBJ1-1 and V is TRBV6-1, with a tentative D call TRBD1 (5 bases). This CDR3 region has 13 residues. The V and J ends lost 4 bases and 11 bases respectively, with 17 bases between them. The germline V gene encodes CDR1 MNHNS and CDR2 SASEGT. The chain's CDR3 is CASSGRDADKAFF. For the CDR3, the DNA is TGTGCCAGCAGTGGCCGGGACGCCGACAAGGCTTTCTTT.

The chain carries TRBV7-2 and TRBJ2-3; D is unclear. The CDR3 sequence is 13 residues long. The ends were cut back, 5 bases at V and 6 bases at J, with 12 bases in the middle. The germline gives CDR1 SGHTA, CDR2 FQGNSA. The CDR3 region has the DNA TGTGCCAGCAGCACCACGCCCGGGGATACGCAGTATTTT. This sequence encodes CASSTTPGDTQYF.

This clonotype is classed as medium-sized. The J gene is TRBJ2-7, the V gene TRBV20-1, with D possibly being TRBD1 (6 bases). The length of the CDR3 is 14 residues. CDR1 and CDR2 (germline): DFQATT, SNEGSKA (reference sequence). Trimming removed 0 bases from V and 3 bases from J, with 12 bases in between. The CDR3 protein is CSAREGQGYYEQYF. The DNA for the CDR3 is TGCAGTGCTAGAGAGGGGCAGGGGTACTACGAGCAGTACTTC.

The V call is TRBV27, the J call TRBJ2-1, with 13 nucleotides matching TRBD2. Germline CDR1 is MNHEY and CDR2 is SMNVEV (reference sequence). This CDR3 spans 17 amino acids. Trimming took 5 bases from V and 6 from J; bases not matched to a gene: 10. The CDR3, as DNA: TGTGCCAGCAGTCCTCGCGGACTAGCGGGAGTGGCCAATGAGCAGTTCTTC. As protein: CASSPRGLAGVANEQFF.

The V and J genes are TRBV7-3 and TRBJ2-1, with 7 bases fitting TRBD2. There are 16 residues in the CDR3. Germline V gives CDR1 SGHTA, CDR2 FQGTGA. Losses at the gene ends were 4 bases for V and 2 bases for J; bases not matched to a gene: 8. The CDR3 coding sequence is TGTGCCAGCAGCTCGCGAATGGGGGGGGCCTACAATGAGCAGTTCTTC. Translated: CASSSRMGGAYNEQFF.